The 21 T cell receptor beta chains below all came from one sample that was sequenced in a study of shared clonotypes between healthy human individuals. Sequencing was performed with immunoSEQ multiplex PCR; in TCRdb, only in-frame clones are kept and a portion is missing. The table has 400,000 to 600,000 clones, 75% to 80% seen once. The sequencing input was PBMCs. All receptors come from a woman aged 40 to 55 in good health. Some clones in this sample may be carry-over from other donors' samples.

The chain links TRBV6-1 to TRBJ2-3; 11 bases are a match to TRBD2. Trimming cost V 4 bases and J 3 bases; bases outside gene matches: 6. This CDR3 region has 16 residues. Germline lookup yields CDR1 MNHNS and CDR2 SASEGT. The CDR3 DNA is TGTGCCAGCAGTGCCGCGGGACTAGCGGAGACAGATACGCAGTATTTT. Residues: CASSAAGLAETDTQYF.

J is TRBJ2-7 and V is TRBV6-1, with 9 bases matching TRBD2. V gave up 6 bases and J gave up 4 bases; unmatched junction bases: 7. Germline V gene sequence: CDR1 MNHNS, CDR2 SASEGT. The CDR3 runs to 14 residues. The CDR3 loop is CASRMAGGPYEQYF. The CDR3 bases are TGTGCCAGCAGGATGGCGGGAGGGCCTTACGAGCAGTACTTC.

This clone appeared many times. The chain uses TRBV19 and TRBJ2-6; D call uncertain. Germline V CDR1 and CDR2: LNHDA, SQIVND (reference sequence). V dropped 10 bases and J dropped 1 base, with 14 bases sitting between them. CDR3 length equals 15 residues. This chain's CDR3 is CAIGSEGSGANVLTF. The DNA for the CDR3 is TGTGCCATTGGTTCGGAAGGGTCTGGGGCCAACGTCCTGACTTTC.

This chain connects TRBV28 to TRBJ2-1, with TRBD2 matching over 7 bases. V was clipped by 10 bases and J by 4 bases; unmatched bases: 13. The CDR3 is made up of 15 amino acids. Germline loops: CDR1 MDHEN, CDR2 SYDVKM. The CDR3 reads CATRPGLRVYNEQFF. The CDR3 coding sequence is TGTGCCACTCGGCCGGGACTAAGGGTTTACAATGAGCAGTTCTTC.

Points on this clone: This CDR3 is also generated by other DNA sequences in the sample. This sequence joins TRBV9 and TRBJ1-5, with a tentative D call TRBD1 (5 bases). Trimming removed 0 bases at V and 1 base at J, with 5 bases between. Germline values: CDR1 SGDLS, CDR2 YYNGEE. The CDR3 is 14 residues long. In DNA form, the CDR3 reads TGTGCCAGCAGCGTAGGGGGGAGCAATCAGCCCCAGCATTTT. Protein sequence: CASSVGGSNQPQHF. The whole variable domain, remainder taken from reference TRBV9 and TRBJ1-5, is DSGVTQTPKHLITATGQRVTLRCSPRSGDLSVYWYQQSLDQGLQFLIQYYNGEERAKGNILERFSAQQFPDLHSELNLSSLELGDSALYFCASSVGGSNQPQHFGDGTRLSIL.

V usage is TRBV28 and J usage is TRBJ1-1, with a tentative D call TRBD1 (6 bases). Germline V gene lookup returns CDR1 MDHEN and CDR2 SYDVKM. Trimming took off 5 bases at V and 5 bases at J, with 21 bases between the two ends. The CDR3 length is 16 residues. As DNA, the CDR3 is TGTGCCAGCAGTGCCCAAAGGGGGGGTCGTGGGACTGAAGCTTTCTTT. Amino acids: CASSAQRGGRGTEAFF.

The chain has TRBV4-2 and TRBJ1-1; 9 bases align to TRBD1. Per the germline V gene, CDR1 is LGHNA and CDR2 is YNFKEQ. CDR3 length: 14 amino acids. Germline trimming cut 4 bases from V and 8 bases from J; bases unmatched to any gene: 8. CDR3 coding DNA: TGTGCCAGCAGCCGAACGACAGGGGGAAGCGAAGCTTTCTTT. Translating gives CASSRTTGGSEAFF.

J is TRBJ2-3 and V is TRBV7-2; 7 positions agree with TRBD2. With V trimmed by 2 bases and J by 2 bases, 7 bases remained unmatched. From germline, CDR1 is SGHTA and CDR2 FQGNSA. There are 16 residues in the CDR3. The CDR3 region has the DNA TGTGCCAGCAGCTTACCGACTAGCACAGACACAGATACGCAGTATTTT. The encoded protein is CASSLPTSTDTDTQYF.

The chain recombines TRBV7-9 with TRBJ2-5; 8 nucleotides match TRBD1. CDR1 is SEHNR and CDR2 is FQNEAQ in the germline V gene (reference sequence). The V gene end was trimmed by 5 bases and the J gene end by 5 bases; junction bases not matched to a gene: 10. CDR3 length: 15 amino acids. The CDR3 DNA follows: TGTGCCAGCAGCCAGATGGCAGGGGGCGGGGAGACCCAGTACTTC. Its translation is CASSQMAGGGETQYF.

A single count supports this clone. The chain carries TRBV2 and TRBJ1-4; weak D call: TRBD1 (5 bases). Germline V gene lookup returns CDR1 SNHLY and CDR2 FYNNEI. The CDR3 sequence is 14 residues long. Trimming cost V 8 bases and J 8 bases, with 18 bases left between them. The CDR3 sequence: CASGRRAEGEKLFF. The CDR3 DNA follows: TGTGCCAGCGGTCGAAGGGCCGAGGGGGAAAAACTGTTTTTT.

Written as DNA, the CDR3 is TGTGCCAGTAGTATAGGTCCTAGCGGGGGGAACACCGGGGAGCTGTTTTTT. It translates to CASSIGPSGGNTGELFF. The genes are TRBV19 and TRBJ2-2, with TRBD2 matching 10 bases. This CDR3 comprises 17 residues. V dropped 1 base and J dropped 1; count of bases not matched to a gene: 3. CDR1 LNHDA and CDR2 SQIVND come from the germline V gene (reference sequence).

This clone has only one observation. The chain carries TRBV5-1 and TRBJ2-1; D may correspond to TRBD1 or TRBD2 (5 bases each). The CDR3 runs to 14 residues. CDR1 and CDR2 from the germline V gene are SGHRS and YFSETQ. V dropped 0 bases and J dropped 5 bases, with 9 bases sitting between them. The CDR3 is CASSLGGADNEQFF. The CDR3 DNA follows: TGCGCCAGCAGCTTGGGAGGGGCAGACAATGAGCAGTTCTTC. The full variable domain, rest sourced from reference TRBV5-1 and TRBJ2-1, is KAGVTQTPRYLIKTRGQQVTLSCSPISGHRSVSWYQQTPGQGLQFLFEYFSETQRNKGNFPGRFSGRQFSNSRSEMNVSTLELGDSALYLCASSLGGADNEQFFGPGTRLTVL.

CDR3 coding DNA: TGTGCCAGCAGCTTAGCTTCCTCCTGGGACAGGGGGCGTGGGCAGTACTTC. The encoded protein is CASSLASSWDRGRGQYF. The chain joins TRBV7-8 to TRBJ2-7; 12 nucleotides align to TRBD1. The CDR3 consists of 17 residues. V lost 0 bases to trimming and J lost 9 bases; unmatched junction nucleotides: 12. Germline CDR1 SGHVS, CDR2 FQNEAQ.

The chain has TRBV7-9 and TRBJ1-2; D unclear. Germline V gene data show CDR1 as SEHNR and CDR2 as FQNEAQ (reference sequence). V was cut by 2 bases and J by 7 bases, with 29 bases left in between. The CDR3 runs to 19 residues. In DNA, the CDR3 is TGTGCCAGCAGCTTATCAACAAGAGGAGGAGGTAGTGCTGGGTCTGGCTACACCTTC. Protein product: CASSLSTRGGGSAGSGYTF.

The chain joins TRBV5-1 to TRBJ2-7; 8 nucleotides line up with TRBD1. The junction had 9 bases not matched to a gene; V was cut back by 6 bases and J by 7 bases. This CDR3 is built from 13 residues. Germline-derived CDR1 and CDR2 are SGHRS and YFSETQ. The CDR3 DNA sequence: TGCGCCAGCAAACCGGGACAGGTTGGGGAGCAGTACTTC. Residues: CASKPGQVGEQYF.

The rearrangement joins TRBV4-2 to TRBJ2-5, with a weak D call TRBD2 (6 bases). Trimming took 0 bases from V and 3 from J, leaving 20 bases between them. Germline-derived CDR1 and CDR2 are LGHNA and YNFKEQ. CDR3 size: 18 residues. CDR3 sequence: CASSQEDRTNRGKETQYF. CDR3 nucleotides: TGTGCCAGCAGCCAAGAAGATAGGACTAATCGAGGGAAAGAGACCCAGTACTTC.

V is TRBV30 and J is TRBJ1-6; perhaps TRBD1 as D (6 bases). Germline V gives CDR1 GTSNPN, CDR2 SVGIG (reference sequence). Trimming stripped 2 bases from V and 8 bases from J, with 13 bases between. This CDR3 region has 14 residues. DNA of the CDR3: TGTGCCTGGAGTCCCAGGGGAGGGGATTCACCCCTCCACTTT. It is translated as CAWSPRGGDSPLHF.

The CDR3 sequence is CASSLSQNRVNQPQHF. The CDR3, as DNA: TGTGCCAGCAGCTTGTCTCAAAACAGGGTCAATCAGCCCCAGCATTTT. V usage is TRBV5-6 and J usage is TRBJ1-5, with a possible D match to TRBD1 (6 bases). From germline, CDR1 is SGHDT and CDR2 YYEEEE. This CDR3 is 16 amino acids long. The V and J ends lost 1 base and 3 bases respectively, with 14 bases between them. Full variable domain (missing parts from reference TRBV5-6 and TRBJ1-5): DAGVTQSPTHLIKTRGQQVTLRCSPKSGHDTVSWYQQALGQGPQFIFQYYEEEERQRGNFPDRFSGHQFPNYSSELNVNALLLGDSALYLCASSLSQNRVNQPQHFGDGTRLSIL.

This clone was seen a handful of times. The CDR3 sequence is CASSPDRGDLGNTIYF. The CDR3 nucleotides are TGTGCCAGTAGTCCGGACAGGGGCGACCTTGGAAACACCATATATTTT. The chain joins TRBV19 to TRBJ1-3; the match to TRBD1 covers 9 bases. The CDR3 contains 16 residues. J gave up 3 bases and V 5 bases, and 8 bases lay outside the gene matches. Per the germline V gene, CDR1 is LNHDA and CDR2 is SQIVND (reference sequence).

The CDR3 loop is CASSGTSGGYEQYF. The CDR3 nucleotides are TGTGCCAGCAGTGGGACTAGCGGTGGCTACGAGCAGTACTTC. V is TRBV6-1 and J is TRBJ2-7, with 10 bases matching TRBD2. J was trimmed by 3 bases and V by 4 bases; bases with no gene match: 3. The CDR3 runs 14 residues. Germline lookup yields CDR1 MNHNS and CDR2 SASEGT.

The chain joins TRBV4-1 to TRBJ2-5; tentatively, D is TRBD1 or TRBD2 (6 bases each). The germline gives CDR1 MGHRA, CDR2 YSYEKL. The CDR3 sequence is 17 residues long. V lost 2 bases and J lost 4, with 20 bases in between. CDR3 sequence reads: CASSQNLIQGGGETQYF. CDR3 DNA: TGCGCCAGCAGCCAAAATCTGATACAGGGAGGCGGAGAGACCCAGTACTTC.